These T cell receptor beta chains were read from a single sample in a study of blood T cells in healthy people across ages. A single record per CDR3 protein comes from TCRdb applying MiXCR to the 5' RACE reads. The table includes 1.5 million or so distinct CDR3 sequences, roughly two fifths detected once. What was sequenced was blood. All receptors derive from a woman aged 18-30 years in good health. Each CDR3 is given with its conserved first and last residue. The D gene is left open where the match is weak. Only some rows state a clone size, as once, few, many or a class for expanded clones.

d_gene	j_gene	v_gene	abundance	CDR3aa	CDR3nt
-	TRBJ1-1	TRBV5-1	few	CASSPRTDVVGNTEAFF	TGCGCCAGCAGCCCTCGGACGGACGTAGTGGGGAACACTGAAGCTTTCTTT
-	TRBJ2-1	TRBV4-3	-	CASSQDPQGGFYNEQFF	TGCGCCAGCAGCCAAGATCCGCAGGGGGGCTTCTACAATGAGCAGTTCTTC
-	TRBJ2-4	TRBV27	-	CASSFLGAREQYF	TGTGCCAGCAGTTTTTTGGGGGCGAGGGAGCAGTACTTC
-	TRBJ1-2	TRBV4-1	-	CASSNDRIFYGYTF	TGCGCCAGCAGCAACGACAGGATTTTCTATGGCTACACCTTC
TRBD1	TRBJ2-7	TRBV29-1	-	CSVEEGTVYEQYF	TGCAGCGTTGAAGAGGGGACAGTATACGAGCAGTACTTC
-	TRBJ2-5	TRBV12-5	-	CASGFPQVGEQYF	TGTGCTAGTGGTTTCCCTCAGGTGGGGGAGCAGTACTTC
-	TRBJ1-2	TRBV20-1	-	CSARDPGVAYGYTF	TGCAGTGCTAGAGATCCAGGGGTGGCCTATGGCTACACCTTC
TRBD1	TRBJ1-5	TRBV10-3	few	CAIYFRDSPEPQHF	TGTGCCATCTATTTCCGGGACAGCCCTGAGCCCCAGCATTTT
-	TRBJ2-7	TRBV5-1	-	CASSLDGAVYSYEQYF	TGCGCCAGCAGCTTGGACGGGGCGGTTTACTCCTACGAGCAGTACTTC
TRBD2	TRBJ2-3	TRBV7-2	-	CASSLVGGGAPDTQYF	TGTGCCAGCAGCTTAGTGGGCGGGGGGGCCCCAGATACGCAGTATTTT
-	TRBJ2-7	TRBV29-1	many	CSVELRGYEQYF	TGCAGCGTTGAACTACGTGGGTACGAGCAGTACTTC
TRBD1	TRBJ2-1	TRBV13	-	CASSPPDRSAFYNEQFF	TGTGCCAGCAGCCCCCCGGACAGGTCCGCTTTCTACAATGAGCAGTTCTTC
-	TRBJ2-1	TRBV5-1	-	CASSLEGRGYNEQFF	TGCGCCAGCAGCTTGGAGGGCAGGGGCTACAATGAGCAGTTCTTC
TRBD2	TRBJ2-7	TRBV20-1	-	CSARSPSGTYEQYF	TGCAGTGCTAGATCGCCTAGCGGAACCTACGAGCAGTACTTC
-	TRBJ2-6	TRBV11-2	-	CASSTERVLSGANVLTF	TGTGCCAGCAGCACAGAGCGGGTACTCTCTGGGGCCAACGTCCTGACTTTC
-	TRBJ1-2	TRBV29-1	-	CSVGGVPNYGYTF	TGCAGCGTTGGAGGGGTCCCTAACTATGGCTACACCTTC
TRBD1	TRBJ2-3	TRBV7-2	-	CASSSRDRGLLADTQYF	TGTGCCAGCAGCAGCCGGGACAGGGGGCTCCTCGCAGATACGCAGTATTTT
-	TRBJ2-7	TRBV20-1	-	CSASPRLVMGQYEQYF	TGCAGTGCTAGCCCTAGGTTGGTTATGGGGCAGTACGAGCAGTACTTC
TRBD1	TRBJ1-2	TRBV29-1	-	CSASQDREKSGYTF	TGCAGCGCCAGCCAGGACAGGGAGAAGAGTGGCTACACCTTC
TRBD2	TRBJ2-1	TRBV12-3/TRBV12-4	few	CASSFLASGGSYNEQFF	TGTGCCAGCAGTTTCCTGGCTAGCGGGGGGTCGTACAATGAGCAGTTCTTC
-	TRBJ2-5	TRBV12-3/TRBV12-4	-	CASRDGWKQTQYF	TGTGCCAGCAGGGATGGATGGAAACAGACCCAGTACTTC
-	TRBJ2-7	TRBV30	-	CAWSGGVYEQYF	TGTGCCTGGAGCGGCGGGGTCTACGAGCAGTACTTC
TRBD1	TRBJ1-4	TRBV4-3	-	CASSQDLRDRDEKLFF	TGCGCCAGCAGCCAAGATCTCCGGGACAGGGATGAAAAACTGTTTTTT
TRBD1	TRBJ2-7	TRBV7-2	-	CASSSSGQGHYEQYF	TGTGCCAGCAGCTCATCGGGACAGGGGCATTACGAGCAGTACTTC
-	TRBJ1-1	TRBV20-1	-	CSAVLGILDTEAFF	TGCAGTGCTGTCCTGGGAATCTTGGACACTGAAGCTTTCTTT
-	TRBJ2-1	TRBV6-5	few	CASRMTASSYNEQFF	TGTGCCAGCAGAATGACTGCGAGCTCCTACAATGAGCAGTTCTTC
-	TRBJ2-1	TRBV11-3	-	CASSAPSNDNEQFF	TGTGCCAGCAGCGCACCTTCGAACGACAATGAGCAGTTCTTC
TRBD1	TRBJ2-5	TRBV6-2/TRBV6-3	few	CASIDRVGQETQYF	TGTGCCAGCATAGACAGGGTCGGGCAAGAGACCCAGTACTTC
-	TRBJ2-3	TRBV6-2/TRBV6-3	-	CASSRRQESPDTQYF	TGTGCCAGCAGTCGACGACAGGAATCGCCAGATACGCAGTATTTT
-	TRBJ2-5	TRBV4-3	-	CASSQVVGGETQYF	TGCGCCAGCAGCCAAGTGGTCGGAGGAGAGACCCAGTACTTC
-	TRBJ2-1	TRBV5-5	-	CASSFGPSSYNEQFF	TGCGCCAGCAGCTTCGGGCCGTCGAGTTACAATGAGCAGTTCTTC
TRBD2	TRBJ2-1	TRBV4-3	-	CASSGVGWTSGYNEQFF	TGCGCCAGCAGCGGGGTGGGGTGGACTAGCGGGTACAATGAGCAGTTCTTC
-	TRBJ1-6	TRBV6-1	-	CASSGALGSYNSPLHF	TGTGCCAGCAGTGGAGCCCTGGGCTCCTATAATTCACCCCTCCACTTT
-	TRBJ2-1	TRBV2	few	CASGRRDYNEQFF	TGTGCCAGCGGGAGACGGGACTACAATGAGCAGTTCTTC
TRBD1	TRBJ1-1	TRBV7-8	-	CASSADREVTEAFF	TGTGCCAGCAGCGCGGACAGGGAGGTCACTGAAGCTTTCTTT
-	TRBJ1-1	TRBV12-3/TRBV12-4	-	CASGRGLPNTEAFF	TGTGCCAGCGGCCGTGGACTCCCGAACACTGAAGCTTTCTTT
TRBD2	TRBJ2-7	TRBV5-1	once	CASSLTRLAGGYNEQYF	TGCGCCAGCAGCTTGACCCGACTAGCGGGAGGCTACAATGAGCAGTACTTC
-	TRBJ2-6	TRBV7-2	-	CASSLGWTRSPLLANVLTF	TGTGCCAGCAGCTTAGGGTGGACAAGGAGCCCTCTTTTAGCCAACGTCCTGACTTTC
-	TRBJ2-3	TRBV18	few	CASSPLGSSTDTQYF	TGTGCCAGCTCACCGTTAGGATCTAGCACAGATACGCAGTATTTT
-	TRBJ1-1	TRBV29-1	-	CSAADGLSTEAFF	TGCAGCGCCGCGGATGGCCTAAGCACTGAAGCTTTCTTT
-	TRBJ2-7	TRBV20-1	-	CSARDGGTISYEQYF	TGCAGTGCTAGAGATGGGGGGACAATCTCCTACGAGCAGTACTTC
TRBD2	TRBJ2-3	TRBV7-9	-	CASSSRWASGRRRGTDTQYF	TGTGCCAGCAGCTCCCGGTGGGCTAGCGGGAGGAGAAGAGGGACAGATACGCAGTATTTT
TRBD1	TRBJ2-5	TRBV10-1	few	CASSASYRGFQETQYF	TGCGCCAGCAGTGCCTCTTACAGGGGATTCCAAGAGACCCAGTACTTC
-	TRBJ1-4	TRBV4-3	-	CASSQEWGAGTNEKLFF	TGCGCCAGCAGCCAAGAGTGGGGGGCGGGGACTAATGAAAAACTGTTTTTT
TRBD2	TRBJ2-1	TRBV6-5	-	CVSSLGLAGLNNEQFF	TGTGTCAGCAGCCTCGGACTAGCGGGACTCAACAATGAGCAGTTCTTC
TRBD1	TRBJ2-7	TRBV20-1	-	CSAALGQGAYEQYF	TGCAGTGCCGCCCTGGGACAGGGGGCCTACGAGCAGTACTTC